The clone carrying this T cell receptor (beta chain) was recorded at least ten times. What it binds is not known. The data are from a study of neurological immune-mediated disorders. By 5'RACE with 10-nucleotide random UMIs, the cDNA was made. TCRdb re-called the 5' RACE reads with MiXCR, one entry per CDR3 protein. The data hold some 87,000 distinct CDR3 sequences, with over 4.5% observed a single time. The study's findings and limits: The study found no CDR3 amino acid sequences shared by expanded clones across subjects, suggesting private repertoires in all groups.

The CDR3 has 16 residues. V lost 1 base and J lost 2, with 15 bases in between. Germline CDR1 is SEHNR and CDR2 is FQNEAQ (reference sequence). As for time point: longitudinal time-point 2. Where libraries were unsorted, they were derived from 2 million PBMCs stored at -80 degrees C. The specimen was PBMCs. The chain is built from TRBV7-9 and TRBJ2-7; D is possibly TRBD1 or TRBD2 (5 bases each). The clonotype originates from a woman aged 60-75 years with multiple sclerosis. For the CDR3, the DNA is TGTGCCAGCAGCTTAGAAGAGGGACGAAAGACCTACGAGCAGTACTTC. Its protein product is CASSLEEGRKTYEQYF.